The T cell receptor (beta chain) under discussion was sequenced for a study of blood T cells in healthy people across ages (dated by TCRdb to the mid-2010s). Background on the whole study: Template switching captured roughly one uniquely barcoded TCR beta cDNA molecule per two T cells in model experiments. The donors were divided into four age groups: young (average around 15 years), middle-aged (roughly 42), aged (62) and long-lived (roughly 88). To avoid experimental bias, donors of different ages were distributed randomly across sequencing lanes. Age-related changes in TCR beta repertoire diversity were measured in the study by deep sequencing normalized with unique cDNA molecular identifiers. Using the same blood draw, the study looked at two additional independent replicas of 1 million unique cDNA reads for two donors, one aged 18 to 30 and the other aged 80 or older. Overall study results and their limits: Compared with the aged group, more naive CD4+ T cells, fewer expanded clones and increased TCR diversity were shown by the long-lived group, suggesting age selection. There was a strong correlation between observed TCR beta diversity and the percentage of naive T cells measured by flow cytometry. Total diversity estimates from one million sequenced T cells were considered lower bounds and underestimates. Observed TCR beta diversity per million T cells fell roughly linearly with age, and a significant reduction was already apparent by age around 36. Because donor CMV infection status was unknown, age-related changes in expanded clonotypes were potentially confounded. Bulk unsorted PBMC profiling prevented conclusive comparison of naive and antigen-experienced compartments.

This clonotype was recorded a few times. Its antigen remains undetermined. Base quality data are lacking; no much larger clone is found one base away. The CDR3 runs 14 amino acids, cysteine and phenylalanine included. The read is trimmed to its CDR3 DNA, 42 bases read in frame from base 1. V is reduced by 6 bases and J by 0 bases, leaving a spacing of 13 bases between them. Taken from the germline V gene, the CDR1 and CDR2 loops are SGHRS and YFSETQ. The donors were a few dozen Caucasian individuals from Russia, aged about 6 to 95 years, who were systemically healthy. Roughly 9 milliliters of peripheral blood were drawn from each donor into EDTA-treated Vacutainer tubes. Ficoll-Paque density-gradient centrifugation was used to isolate PBMCs, with at least 6 million per sample. Trizol reagent was used to extract total RNA from the PBMCs, yielding at least 6 micrograms per sample. For every donor, flow cytometry on a PBMC aliquot measured the percentage of naive CD45RAhigh/CD27high T cells.

The protocol used for the library was 5' RACE. The sequencer listed for this sample is Illumina HiSeq 2500. The second PCR ran for roughly 7 to 11 cycles and used a J-beta primer mix along with a sample-barcoded 5' primer. A unique molecular identifier was introduced onto each TCR beta cDNA molecule by a template-switch 5' adaptor carrying 12 random nucleotides. At least 3 million CDR3-containing paired-end reads were obtained from each sample. First-strand cDNA was synthesized from all RNA with the Mint cDNA synthesis kit, primed by a TRBC-specific oligonucleotide. After uracil-DNA glycosylase treatment, a first 18-cycle PCR used universal primers M1SS and BC2_uni_R on all cDNA. Concerning the study's data processing: For normalization, 1 million high-quality reads, each with a distinct molecular identifier, were randomly selected from each sample. Instead of being binned into consensus sequences, reads that shared molecular identifiers were thrown out. MiTCR, with a Q25 quality threshold and the strictest error-elimination algorithm, was used for CDR3 identification, clonotype clustering and error correction. Lower-bound total TCR beta diversity was estimated with a nonparametric unseen species model using Euler transformation. TCRdb trimmed public reads at Q25 via fastp, called clones via MiXCR and kept in-frame beta chains. Here each entry gathers all rows of one CDR3 protein and keeps the most common genes and DNA. The authors' filters were not applied to this entry. Present in this sample are 1.5 million to 2 million distinct CDR3 sequences, approximately 50% of which were seen just once. 2.1% of the sample lies in the top ten.

The chain uses TRBV5-1 and TRBJ2-7; tentative D gene TRBD2, with 6 bases matching. The origin of this receptor is a middle-aged woman in good health. Source material: blood. The CDR3 here reads CASMSGVLSYEQYF. The nucleotide sequence reads as follows: TGCGCCAGCATGTCGGGAGTCCTCTCCTACGAGCAGTACTTC.